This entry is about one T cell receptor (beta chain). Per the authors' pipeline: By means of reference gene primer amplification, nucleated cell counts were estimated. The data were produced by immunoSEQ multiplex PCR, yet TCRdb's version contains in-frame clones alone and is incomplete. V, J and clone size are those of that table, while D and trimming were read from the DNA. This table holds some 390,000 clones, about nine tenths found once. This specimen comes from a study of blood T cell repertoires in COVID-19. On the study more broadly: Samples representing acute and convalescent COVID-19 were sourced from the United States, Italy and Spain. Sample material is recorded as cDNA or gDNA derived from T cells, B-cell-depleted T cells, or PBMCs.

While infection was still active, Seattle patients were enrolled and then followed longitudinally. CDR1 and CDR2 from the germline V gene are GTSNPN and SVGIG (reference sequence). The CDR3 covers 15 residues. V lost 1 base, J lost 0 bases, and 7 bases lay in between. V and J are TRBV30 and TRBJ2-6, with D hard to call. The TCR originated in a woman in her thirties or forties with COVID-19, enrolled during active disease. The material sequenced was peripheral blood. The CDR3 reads CAWSGSSSGANVLTF. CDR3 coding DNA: TGTGCCTGGAGTGGCTCCAGCTCTGGGGCCAACGTCCTGACTTTC. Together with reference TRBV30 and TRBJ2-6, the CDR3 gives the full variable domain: SQTIHQWPATLVQPVGSPLSLECTVEGTSNPNLYWYRQAAGRGLQLLFYSVGIGQISSEVPQNLSASRPQDRQFILSSKKLLLSDSGFYLCAWSGSSSGANVLTFGAGSRLTVL.